Given below is one TCR beta chain in context. Antigen unknown. The record originates from a study of Ad26.COV2.S vaccination and SARS-CoV-2 variants. Study details: The donor belonged to the COV1001 Ad26.COV2.S trial arm. The study gave Ad26.COV2.S intramuscularly, once or twice 56 days apart. Study-wide results and caveats: Measurement of non-spike TCR breadth gave similar results in vaccine and placebo recipients.

Only in-frame clones appear in the TCRdb table, and some are missing; sequencing was by immunoSEQ multiplex PCR. The sample holds about 250,000 clones, 80% to 90% seen once. Treatment specified: about 20 received Ad26.COV2.S at low or high dose, single or two shots; roughly five received placebo; per-sample allocation not given. Day 63 after the first injection of vaccine or placebo was the sampling time. An adult aged 18-55 years in Boston served as the donor. The TCR comes from a person aged 18-60 years who received the Ad26.COV2.S COVID-19 vaccine or a placebo. The sample consisted of peripheral blood, taken in a trial of Ad26.COV2.S vaccine versus placebo.

CDR3 sequence (DNA): TGCGCCAGCAGCTTGGAAGGACAGGGACTCACCGGGGAGCTGTTTTTT. It is translated as CASSLEGQGLTGELFF. J is TRBJ2-2 and V is TRBV5-1; 8 positions agree with TRBD1. Trimming took 0 bases from V and 4 from J; bases not matched to a gene: 5. The CDR3 runs to 16 residues. Per the germline V gene, CDR1 is SGHRS and CDR2 is YFSETQ.